Here is one T cell receptor (beta chain) with its context. The germline CDR1 and CDR2 sequences are LNHDA and SQIVND (reference sequence). With 6 bases removed from V and 1 base from J, the gap between germline ends came to 10 bases. The CDR3 totals 13 residues. A distinct unique molecular identifier was carried by each TCR cDNA molecule. Via MiXCR, TCRdb re-called the 5' RACE reads, giving one row per CDR3 protein. This sample has more than 9,500 distinct CDR3 sequences, with 6.2% found just once. The source of the sample is a study of spatial heterogeneity in lung cancer. On the study more broadly: The mean occurrence of each unique TCR and UMI combination in raw reads exceeded 8.5.

The time point was: sample taken at primary tumor resection. Researchers sequenced whole RNA taken from tumor, nontumor lung or frozen PBMC without sorting. The specimen comprised normal lung tissue next to the tumor, sampled at surgery. The source of this sequence is a male donor with early-stage non-small cell lung cancer. The gene calls are TRBV19 and TRBJ2-7; TRBD1 might be the D (5 bases). The CDR3 loop reads CASSSDRSYEQYF. The DNA for the CDR3 is TGTGCCAGTAGCTCCGACAGATCCTACGAGCAGTACTTC.